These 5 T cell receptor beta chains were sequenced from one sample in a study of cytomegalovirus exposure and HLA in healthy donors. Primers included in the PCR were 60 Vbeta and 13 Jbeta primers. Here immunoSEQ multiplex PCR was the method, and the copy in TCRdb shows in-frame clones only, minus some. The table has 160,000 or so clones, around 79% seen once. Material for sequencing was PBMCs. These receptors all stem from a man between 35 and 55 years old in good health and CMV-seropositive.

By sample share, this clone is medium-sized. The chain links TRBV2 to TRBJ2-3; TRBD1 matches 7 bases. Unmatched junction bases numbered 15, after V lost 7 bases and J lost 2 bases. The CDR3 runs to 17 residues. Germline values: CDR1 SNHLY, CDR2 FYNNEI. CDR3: CASTTRRDSSFTDTQYF. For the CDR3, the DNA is TGTGCCAGCACCACCCGTAGGGACAGCTCCTTCACAGATACGCAGTATTTT.

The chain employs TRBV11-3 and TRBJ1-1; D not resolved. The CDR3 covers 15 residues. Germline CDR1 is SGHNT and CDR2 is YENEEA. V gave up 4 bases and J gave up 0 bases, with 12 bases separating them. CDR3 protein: CASSSPREVNTEAFF. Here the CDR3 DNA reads TGTGCCAGCAGCTCTCCCCGAGAGGTGAACACTGAAGCTTTCTTT.

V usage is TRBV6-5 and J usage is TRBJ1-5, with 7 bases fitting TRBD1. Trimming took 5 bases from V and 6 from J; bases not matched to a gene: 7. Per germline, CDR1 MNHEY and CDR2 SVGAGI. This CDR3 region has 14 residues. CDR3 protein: CASSDRHRGQPQHF. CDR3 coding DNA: TGTGCCAGCAGTGACCGCCACAGGGGTCAGCCCCAGCATTTT.

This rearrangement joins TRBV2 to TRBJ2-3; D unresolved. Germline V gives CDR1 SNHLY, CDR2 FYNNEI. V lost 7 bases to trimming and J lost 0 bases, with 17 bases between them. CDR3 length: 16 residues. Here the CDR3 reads CASISDHPVSTDTQYF. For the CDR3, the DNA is TGTGCCAGCATAAGTGATCACCCGGTGAGCACAGATACGCAGTATTTT.

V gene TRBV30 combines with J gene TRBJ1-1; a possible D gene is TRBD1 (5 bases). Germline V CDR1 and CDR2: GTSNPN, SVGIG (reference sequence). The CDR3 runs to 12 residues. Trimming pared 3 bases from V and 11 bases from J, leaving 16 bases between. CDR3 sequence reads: CAWSPLGPRAFF. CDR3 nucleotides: TGTGCCTGGAGCCCTTTGGGGCCCCGGGCTTTCTTT.